One sample yielded the 4 T cell receptor beta chains listed below, sequenced in a study of T-cell memory formation after mild COVID-19. TCRdb fed the 5' RACE reads into MiXCR, producing one record per CDR3 protein. In the table there are around 420,000 distinct CDR3 sequences, less than 25% of which are singletons. The sample taken for sequencing was PBMCs or a T cell subset sorted from them (not recorded which). All receptors come from an adult woman who had mild COVID-19 (a few samples of this study predate the infection). Cell type and time point are not known.

This clonotype has a handful of counts. This rearrangement joins TRBV24-1 to TRBJ2-1; D is unresolved. V lost 4 bases, J lost 8 bases, and 11 bases lay in between. The germline CDR1 and CDR2 sequences are KGHDR and SFDVKD. This CDR3 comprises 13 residues. The CDR3 sequence: CATSDVGVYEQFF. CDR3 nucleotide sequence: TGTGCCACCAGTGACGTCGGAGTCTATGAGCAGTTCTTC.

The CDR3 region has the DNA TGTGCCACCAGTGACTGGGGACAGTCCGGGGAGCTGTTTTTT. Translation: CATSDWGQSGELFF. This chain links TRBV24-1 with TRBJ2-2, with 7 bases fitting TRBD1. Germline V gives CDR1 KGHDR, CDR2 SFDVKD. This CDR3 is built from 14 residues. V gave up 4 bases and J gave up 6 bases; unmatched junction bases: 4.

The gene calls are TRBV7-9 and TRBJ2-2, with D possibly matching TRBD1 (6 bases). This CDR3 contains 12 residues. Between the trimmed V and J ends, which lost 5 bases and 7 bases, there was a span of 8 bases. The germline CDR1 and CDR2 sequences are SEHNR and FQNEAQ (reference sequence). CDR3 bases: TGTGCCAGCAGCCAGGGGATCGGGGAGCTGTTTTTT. Protein product: CASSQGIGELFF.

J is TRBJ1-2 and V is TRBV10-3, with TRBD1 matching 7 bases. The CDR3 has 13 residues. The V and J ends lost 8 bases and 4 bases, in that order; junction bases with no gene match: 7. Germline V gives CDR1 ENHRY, CDR2 SYGVKD. The CDR3, as DNA: TGTGCCATCTCCGACCGGGACAGCTATGGCTACACCTTC. Translation: CAISDRDSYGYTF.